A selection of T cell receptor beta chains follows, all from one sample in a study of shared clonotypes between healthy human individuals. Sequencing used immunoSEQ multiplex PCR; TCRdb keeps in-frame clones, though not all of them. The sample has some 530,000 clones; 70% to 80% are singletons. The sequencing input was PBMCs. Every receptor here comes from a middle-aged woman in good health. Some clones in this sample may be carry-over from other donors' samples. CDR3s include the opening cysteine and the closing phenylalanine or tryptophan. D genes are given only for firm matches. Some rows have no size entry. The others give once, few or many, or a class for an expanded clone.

cdr3_aa: CASSWGLAGGPPYEQYF
cdr3_nt: TGCGCCAGCAGCTGGGGACTAGCGGGAGGCCCTCCCTACGAGCAGTACTTC
j_call: TRBJ2-7
v_call: TRBV5-1
d_call: TRBD2
clone_size: -

cdr3_aa: CASSLLDGPQYF
cdr3_nt: TGTGCCAGCAGCTTACTCGATGGTCCGCAGTATTTT
j_call: TRBJ2-3
v_call: TRBV11-2
d_call: -
clone_size: -

cdr3_aa: CASKGRTDGTDTQYF
cdr3_nt: TGCGCCAGCAAAGGGAGGACAGACGGGACAGATACGCAGTATTTT
j_call: TRBJ2-3
v_call: TRBV5-1
d_call: -
clone_size: -

cdr3_aa: CASSYGASANYNEQFF
cdr3_nt: TGTGCCAGCAGTTACGGCGCCAGCGCGAACTACAATGAGCAGTTCTTC
j_call: TRBJ2-1
v_call: TRBV6-5
d_call: -
clone_size: -

cdr3_aa: CATSRDQGSYEQYF
cdr3_nt: TGTGCCACCAGCAGAGATCAGGGGTCCTACGAGCAGTACTTC
j_call: TRBJ2-7
v_call: TRBV15
d_call: -
clone_size: -

cdr3_aa: CASSPEQGMTRNTEAFF
cdr3_nt: TGCGCCAGCAGCCCTGAGCAGGGGATGACTAGGAACACTGAAGCTTTCTTT
j_call: TRBJ1-1
v_call: TRBV5-1
d_call: -
clone_size: -

cdr3_aa: CASSLGQGGNYGYTF
cdr3_nt: TGTGCCAGCTCCCTCGGACAGGGGGGCAACTATGGCTACACCTTC
j_call: TRBJ1-2
v_call: TRBV7-9
d_call: TRBD1
clone_size: -

cdr3_aa: CASSLDPSYDTQYF
cdr3_nt: TGTGCCAGCAGCTTAGATCCTAGCTATGATACGCAGTATTTT
j_call: TRBJ2-3
v_call: TRBV7-2
d_call: -
clone_size: -

cdr3_aa: CASSESTSRTDTQYF
cdr3_nt: TGTGCCAGCAGTGAGAGTACTTCGCGCACAGATACGCAGTATTTT
j_call: TRBJ2-3
v_call: TRBV2
d_call: -
clone_size: -

cdr3_aa: CAWSGLHSNQPQHF
cdr3_nt: TGTGCCTGGAGTGGGCTCCACAGCAATCAGCCCCAGCATTTT
j_call: TRBJ1-5
v_call: TRBV30
d_call: -
clone_size: few

cdr3_aa: CASSPDRLANTDTQYF
cdr3_nt: TGTGCCAGCAGTCCCGATCGACTTGCTAACACAGATACGCAGTATTTT
j_call: TRBJ2-3
v_call: TRBV2
d_call: -
clone_size: -

cdr3_aa: CASSADSGELFF
cdr3_nt: TGTGCCAGCAGCGCAGACTCCGGGGAGCTGTTTTTT
j_call: TRBJ2-2
v_call: TRBV5-4
d_call: -
clone_size: -

cdr3_aa: CASSLVGAGAGEQYF
cdr3_nt: TGTGCCAGCAGCTTGGTCGGTGCGGGAGCGGGGGAGCAGTACTTC
j_call: TRBJ2-7
v_call: TRBV5-6
d_call: TRBD2
clone_size: -

cdr3_aa: CAWKQGAGYGYTF
cdr3_nt: TGTGCCTGGAAACAGGGGGCGGGCTATGGCTACACCTTC
j_call: TRBJ1-2
v_call: TRBV30
d_call: TRBD1
clone_size: -

cdr3_aa: CASSPGTGDLAGGPRYEQYF
cdr3_nt: TGTGCCAGTAGTCCGGGGACAGGCGACCTAGCGGGAGGGCCTCGCTACGAGCAGTACTTC
j_call: TRBJ2-7
v_call: TRBV19
d_call: TRBD2
clone_size: -

cdr3_aa: CASRVGLAGPTDTQYF
cdr3_nt: TGCGCCAGCAGGGTAGGACTAGCGGGACCCACAGATACGCAGTATTTT
j_call: TRBJ2-3
v_call: TRBV10-2
d_call: TRBD2
clone_size: -

cdr3_aa: CATRSSEGDGSDTGELFF
cdr3_nt: TGTGCCACTCGCTCTTCGGAGGGAGACGGCTCGGACACCGGGGAGCTGTTTTTT
j_call: TRBJ2-2
v_call: TRBV28
d_call: -
clone_size: -

cdr3_aa: CASTRPPNSSYEQYF
cdr3_nt: TGCGCCAGTACTCGACCCCCAAATAGTTCCTACGAGCAGTACTTC
j_call: TRBJ2-7
v_call: TRBV23-1
d_call: -
clone_size: -

cdr3_aa: CASSDDQGYGYTF
cdr3_nt: TGTGCCAGCAGTGACGATCAGGGCTATGGCTACACCTTC
j_call: TRBJ1-2
v_call: TRBV6-5
d_call: -
clone_size: -

cdr3_aa: CASSLDRETGNTIYF
cdr3_nt: TGTGCCAGCAGCTTGGACAGGGAGACTGGAAACACCATATATTTT
j_call: TRBJ1-3
v_call: TRBV5-5
d_call: -
clone_size: -

cdr3_aa: CSVAGVDPNQPQHF
cdr3_nt: TGCAGCGTTGCAGGGGTAGACCCCAATCAGCCCCAGCATTTT
j_call: TRBJ1-5
v_call: TRBV29-1
d_call: -
clone_size: many

cdr3_aa: CASSLRGTNEKLFF
cdr3_nt: TGTGCCAGCAGCTTAAGAGGGACTAATGAAAAACTGTTTTTT
j_call: TRBJ1-4
v_call: TRBV7-2
d_call: -
clone_size: once

cdr3_aa: CASRAGQAAETQYF
cdr3_nt: TGTGCCAGCAGAGCAGGACAGGCCGCGGAGACCCAGTACTTC
j_call: TRBJ2-5
v_call: TRBV7-2
d_call: TRBD1
clone_size: many

cdr3_aa: CASSLGWGDKNQPQHF
cdr3_nt: TGTGCCAGCAGCTTGGGGTGGGGGGACAAAAATCAGCCCCAGCATTTT
j_call: TRBJ1-5
v_call: TRBV11-2
d_call: -
clone_size: -

cdr3_aa: CAWNPGQRVFYEQYF
cdr3_nt: TGTGCCTGGAACCCCGGACAGAGGGTTTTCTACGAGCAGTACTTC
j_call: TRBJ2-7
v_call: TRBV30
d_call: -
clone_size: -

cdr3_aa: CASSGTSGRADTQYF
cdr3_nt: TGCGCCAGCAGCGGCACTAGCGGGAGGGCAGATACGCAGTATTTT
j_call: TRBJ2-3
v_call: TRBV5-1
d_call: TRBD2
clone_size: -

cdr3_aa: CASSLAGGSTEAFF
cdr3_nt: TGCGCCAGCAGCTTGGCCGGGGGAAGTACTGAAGCTTTCTTT
j_call: TRBJ1-1
v_call: TRBV5-1
d_call: -
clone_size: few

cdr3_aa: CASSLIGQEGAQYF
cdr3_nt: TGTGCCAGCAGCTTGATTGGCCAGGAGGGGGCCCAGTACTTC
j_call: TRBJ2-5
v_call: TRBV5-4
d_call: -
clone_size: -

cdr3_aa: CASSQQGAMGEAFF
cdr3_nt: TGCGCCAGCAGCCAACAGGGGGCTATGGGTGAAGCTTTCTTT
j_call: TRBJ1-1
v_call: TRBV5-1
d_call: TRBD1
clone_size: few

cdr3_aa: CASSLSGDGYTF
cdr3_nt: TGTGCCAGCAGCTTATCTGGGGATGGCTACACCTTC
j_call: TRBJ1-2
v_call: TRBV11-3
d_call: -
clone_size: -

cdr3_aa: CASSSRTTSYEQYF
cdr3_nt: TGTGCCAGCAGCTCCCGAACCACTTCCTACGAGCAGTACTTC
j_call: TRBJ2-7
v_call: TRBV28
d_call: -
clone_size: -

cdr3_aa: CASSWGTRSYEQYF
cdr3_nt: TGCGCCAGCAGCTGGGGGACTAGAAGTTACGAGCAGTACTTC
j_call: TRBJ2-7
v_call: TRBV5-1
d_call: TRBD2
clone_size: -

cdr3_aa: CASSYNSLTGELFF
cdr3_nt: TGTGCCAGCAGTTATAACTCCCTAACCGGGGAGCTGTTTTTT
j_call: TRBJ2-2
v_call: TRBV6-6
d_call: -
clone_size: -

cdr3_aa: CASSLSGDTEAFF
cdr3_nt: TGTGCCAGCAGCTTATCAGGGGACACTGAAGCTTTCTTT
j_call: TRBJ1-1
v_call: TRBV11-2
d_call: -
clone_size: once

cdr3_aa: CASSLGTAPETQYF
cdr3_nt: TGTGCCAGCAGCTTAGGCACGGCACCAGAGACCCAGTACTTC
j_call: TRBJ2-5
v_call: TRBV7-6
d_call: -
clone_size: once

cdr3_aa: CASSSYSNRHIEAFF
cdr3_nt: TGTGCCAGCAGCTCCTACTCGAACAGACACATAGAAGCTTTCTTT
j_call: TRBJ1-1
v_call: TRBV13
d_call: -
clone_size: -

cdr3_aa: CAWRGDRGPDTGELFF
cdr3_nt: TGTGCCTGGAGGGGGGACAGGGGGCCGGACACCGGGGAGCTGTTTTTT
j_call: TRBJ2-2
v_call: TRBV30
d_call: TRBD1
clone_size: few

cdr3_aa: CASRWGRGDGYTF
cdr3_nt: TGTGCCAGCCGTTGGGGGCGCGGAGACGGCTACACCTTC
j_call: TRBJ1-2
v_call: TRBV6-1
d_call: -
clone_size: -

cdr3_aa: CASSQDIVFGTGDTEAFF
cdr3_nt: TGCGCCAGCAGCCAAGATATCGTATTCGGGACAGGAGACACTGAAGCTTTCTTT
j_call: TRBJ1-1
v_call: TRBV4-3
d_call: TRBD1
clone_size: -

cdr3_aa: CASSQKWTEYSNQPQHF
cdr3_nt: TGTGCCAGCAGTCAAAAGTGGACCGAATATAGCAATCAGCCCCAGCATTTT
j_call: TRBJ1-5
v_call: TRBV4-2
d_call: -
clone_size: -

cdr3_aa: CASSQDRGGGYEQYF
cdr3_nt: TGTGCCAGCAGCCAAGACAGGGGGGGCGGCTACGAGCAGTACTTC
j_call: TRBJ2-7
v_call: TRBV11-2
d_call: TRBD1
clone_size: -

cdr3_aa: CASSPTGTGNYGYTF
cdr3_nt: TGTGCCAGCAGCCCAACCGGGACAGGGAACTATGGCTACACCTTC
j_call: TRBJ1-2
v_call: TRBV9
d_call: TRBD1
clone_size: -

cdr3_aa: CASSQSEAYNYGYTF
cdr3_nt: TGTGCCAGCAGTCAATCAGAGGCCTATAACTATGGCTACACCTTC
j_call: TRBJ1-2
v_call: TRBV2
d_call: -
clone_size: -

cdr3_aa: CASSPVAGSTDTQYF
cdr3_nt: TGTGCCAGCTCACCAGTTGCGGGAAGCACAGATACGCAGTATTTT
j_call: TRBJ2-3
v_call: TRBV18
d_call: -
clone_size: -

cdr3_aa: CASSGGGGARNTGELFF
cdr3_nt: TGTGCCAGCAGTGGGGGAGGGGGCGCTAGGAACACCGGGGAGCTGTTTTTT
j_call: TRBJ2-2
v_call: TRBV6-1
d_call: -
clone_size: -

cdr3_aa: CASSSLGTTEAFF
cdr3_nt: TGTGCCAGCAGCTCCCTCGGGACCACTGAAGCTTTCTTT
j_call: TRBJ1-1
v_call: TRBV11-3
d_call: -
clone_size: -

cdr3_aa: CASPGGGSDNEQFF
cdr3_nt: TGTGCCAGCCCCGGTGGCGGGAGCGACAATGAGCAGTTCTTC
j_call: TRBJ2-1
v_call: TRBV5-4
d_call: TRBD2
clone_size: -

cdr3_aa: CASSDPGQGYEQYF
cdr3_nt: TGCGCCAGCAGCGATCCGGGACAGGGATACGAGCAGTACTTC
j_call: TRBJ2-7
v_call: TRBV5-1
d_call: TRBD1
clone_size: -

cdr3_aa: CASSSRVYFNQPQHF
cdr3_nt: TGTGCCAGCAGCAGCCGGGTGTATTTTAATCAGCCCCAGCATTTT
j_call: TRBJ1-5
v_call: TRBV5-8
d_call: -
clone_size: -

cdr3_aa: CASSETREEFF
cdr3_nt: TGCGCCAGCAGTGAGACAAGGGAAGAGTTCTTC
j_call: TRBJ2-1
v_call: TRBV10-2
d_call: -
clone_size: few

cdr3_aa: CASSFQGDTQYF
cdr3_nt: TGTGCCAGCAGCTTTCAGGGGGATACGCAGTATTTT
j_call: TRBJ2-3
v_call: TRBV7-3
d_call: -
clone_size: -

cdr3_aa: CASSPDRGYEQYF
cdr3_nt: TGTGCCAGCAGCCCGGACAGGGGATACGAGCAGTACTTC
j_call: TRBJ2-7
v_call: TRBV7-2
d_call: TRBD1
clone_size: -

cdr3_aa: CASSRGGSYTDTQYF
cdr3_nt: TGCGCCAGCAGCCGAGGGGGGTCCTACACAGATACGCAGTATTTT
j_call: TRBJ2-3
v_call: TRBV5-1
d_call: -
clone_size: -

cdr3_aa: CASRGLAGADTQYF
cdr3_nt: TGTGCCAGCAGAGGACTAGCGGGAGCCGATACGCAGTATTTT
j_call: TRBJ2-3
v_call: TRBV28
d_call: TRBD2
clone_size: -

cdr3_aa: CASSLNRVSHEQYF
cdr3_nt: TGTGCCAGCAGCTTGAACAGGGTTTCCCACGAGCAGTACTTC
j_call: TRBJ2-7
v_call: TRBV7-8
d_call: -
clone_size: -

cdr3_aa: CAWSVVAAGNTIYF
cdr3_nt: TGTGCCTGGAGTGTTGTCGCGGCTGGAAACACCATATATTTT
j_call: TRBJ1-3
v_call: TRBV30
d_call: -
clone_size: -

cdr3_aa: CASLPTSALSTDTQYF
cdr3_nt: TGTGCCAGCCTACCGACTAGCGCATTAAGCACAGATACGCAGTATTTT
j_call: TRBJ2-3
v_call: TRBV5-4
d_call: TRBD2
clone_size: -